This passage covers 13 T cell receptor beta chains from one sample sequenced in a study of human T cells and chemical hapten exposure (dated by TCRdb to about 2021). Total RNA was isolated from unfractionated whole blood collected in Tempus Blood RNA tubes. The library came from 5' RACE. TCRdb names Illumina MiSeq as the instrument used. Using fastp trimming at Q25 and MiXCR clonotype assembly, TCRdb reanalyzed the public sequencing data and kept in-frame beta chains. Rows are combined by CDR3 protein, so each entry shows the most common genes and DNA. The sample table shows 110,000 or so distinct CDR3 sequences, and 15% to 20% are seen once. The ten largest clones capture around 3% of the sample. These receptors were collected from a human donor in good health.

This chain links TRBV6-1 with TRBJ1-1; D is undetermined. CDR1 is MNHNS, CDR2 SASEGT, per germline. V shed 5 bases and J shed 3 bases, with 10 bases lying between them. The CDR3 spans 13 residues. The CDR3, as DNA: TGTGCCAGCAGTTACCGGAGGGACACTGAAGCTTTCTTT. Encoded protein: CASSYRRDTEAFF.

This clonotype was observed a few times. V usage is TRBV28 and J usage is TRBJ2-7; perhaps TRBD1 as D (6 bases). V lost 5 bases and J 0 bases, leaving 14 bases between the germline ends. This CDR3 region has 15 residues. Germline CDR1 and CDR2: MDHEN and SYDVKM. CDR3 nucleotide sequence: TGTGCCAGCAGTAGCCGGGACAAAAACTCCTACGAGCAGTACTTC. This codes for CASSSRDKNSYEQYF.

This clonotype has more than one count but fewer than ten. CDR3 sequence: CASRLSQGRNSPLHF. The CDR3 region has the DNA TGTGCCAGCAGGTTATCACAGGGGAGAAATTCACCCCTCCACTTT. The V and J genes are TRBV11-2 and TRBJ1-6; 7 bases map to TRBD1. The V segment lost 6 bases and the J segment 7 bases; nucleotides outside the gene matches: 9. The CDR3 sequence is 15 residues long. Germline values: CDR1 SGHAT, CDR2 FQNNGV.

As regards this clonotype: One end of the junction fails to match germline, which may point to a read error. The V call is TRBV7-6, the J call TRBJ2-1, with 10 bases that match TRBD2. The CDR3 runs to 15 residues. Germline V gives CDR1 SGHVS, CDR2 FNYEAQ. The CDR3 DNA sequence: TGTGTCAGCGCTAGGCGGCTAGCGGGAGTCGATGAGCAGTTCTTC. It codes for CVSARRLAGVDEQFF.

J is TRBJ2-5 and V is TRBV9; 7 bases are a match to TRBD2. Germline-derived CDR1 and CDR2 are SGDLS and YYNGEE. J was trimmed by 4 bases and V by 3 bases; bases with no gene match: 9. The CDR3 is made up of 15 amino acids. The CDR3 loop is CASSETSLGGETQYF. The CDR3, as DNA: TGTGCCAGCAGCGAGACTAGCTTAGGAGGAGAGACCCAGTACTTC.

The CDR3 DNA sequence: TGCGCCAGCAGTATGACAGGTTCCTCCTACGAGCAGTACTTC. Protein: CASSMTGSSYEQYF. This sequence joins TRBV4-1 and TRBJ2-7; possibly TRBD1 for D (6 bases). V was cut by 6 bases and J by 0 bases, with 12 bases left in between. CDR1 and CDR2 (germline): MGHRA, YSYEKL. This CDR3 has 14 amino acids.

A few counts support this clonotype. This chain uses TRBV7-9 with TRBJ1-4, with TRBD1 matching 7 bases. The CDR3 runs 13 residues. Trimming cost V 5 bases and J 5 bases; bases outside gene matches: 2. Germline V CDR1 and CDR2: SEHNR, FQNEAQ (reference sequence). The CDR3 sequence: CASSEGANEKLFF. The CDR3 nucleotides read TGTGCCAGCAGCGAGGGGGCGAATGAAAAACTGTTTTTT.

This clonotype has only a few counts. The chain has TRBV7-9 and TRBJ1-1, with a tentative D call TRBD1 (6 bases). V was cut by 11 bases and J by 2 bases, with 18 bases left in between. Germline V lookup: CDR1 SEHNR, CDR2 FQNEAQ (reference sequence). This CDR3 has 14 amino acids. The CDR3 DNA reads as TGTGCCGCCCATCAGGGACACCCAAACACTGAAGCTTTCTTT. Its translation: CAAHQGHPNTEAFF.

V is TRBV6-5 and J is TRBJ1-6; possible D gene TRBD1, 6 bases. The V end lost 2 bases, the J end lost 7 bases, and 9 bases lay between the germline ends. This CDR3 is 14 amino acids long. The germline gives CDR1 MNHEY, CDR2 SVGAGI. In nucleotides, the CDR3 is TGTGCCAGCAGTTACCTGACAGGAAATTCACCCCTCCACTTT. Protein: CASSYLTGNSPLHF.

This clonotype was counted a few times. The chain recombines TRBV5-1 with TRBJ2-3, with 9 bases matching TRBD2. The junction had 5 bases not matched to a gene; V was cut back by 5 bases and J by 1 base. Germline CDR1 SGHRS, CDR2 YFSETQ. The CDR3 has 15 amino acids. The CDR3 loop is CASRVAGERTDTQYF. The CDR3 DNA reads as TGCGCCAGCAGGGTAGCGGGAGAACGCACAGATACGCAGTATTTT.

The rearrangement joins TRBV7-9 to TRBJ1-2; 7 bases are shared with TRBD1. The CDR3 sequence is 14 residues long. The trim removed 5 bases at V and 5 bases at J, leaving 8 bases unmatched. CDR1 is SEHNR, CDR2 FQNEAQ, per germline (reference sequence). For the CDR3, the DNA is TGTGCCAGCAGCCCGCCACCAGGGGGTTATGGCTACACCTTC. This codes for CASSPPPGGYGYTF.

J is TRBJ2-5 and V is TRBV10-1; 10 positions agree with TRBD2. The germline V gene encodes CDR1 WNHNN and CDR2 SYGVQD (reference sequence). The V segment lost 8 bases and the J segment 7 bases; nucleotides outside the gene matches: 4. The CDR3 spans 12 residues. Here the CDR3 reads CASGEREGTQYF. The CDR3 region has the DNA TGCGCCAGCGGGGAGCGGGAGGGGACCCAGTACTTC.

This clonotype was seen a few times. CDR3 sequence: CATSSASELNTIYF. Written as DNA, the CDR3 is TGTGCCACCAGTTCGGCTTCTGAATTGAACACCATATATTTT. This chain links TRBV24-1 with TRBJ1-3; D is uncertain. Germline lookup yields CDR1 KGHDR and CDR2 SFDVKD. V lost 6 bases, J lost 7 bases, and 15 bases lay in between. The CDR3 has 14 residues.